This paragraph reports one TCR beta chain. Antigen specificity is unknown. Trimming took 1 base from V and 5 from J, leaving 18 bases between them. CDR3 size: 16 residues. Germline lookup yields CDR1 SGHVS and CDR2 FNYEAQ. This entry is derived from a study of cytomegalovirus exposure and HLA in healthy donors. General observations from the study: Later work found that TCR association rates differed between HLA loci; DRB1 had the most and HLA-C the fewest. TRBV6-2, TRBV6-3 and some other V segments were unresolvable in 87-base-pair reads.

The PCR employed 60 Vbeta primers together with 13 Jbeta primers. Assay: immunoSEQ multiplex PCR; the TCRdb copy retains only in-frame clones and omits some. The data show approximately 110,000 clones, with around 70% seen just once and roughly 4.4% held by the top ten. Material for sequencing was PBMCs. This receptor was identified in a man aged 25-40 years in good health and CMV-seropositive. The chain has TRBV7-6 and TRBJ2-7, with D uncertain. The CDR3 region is CASSLGPQETPDEQYF. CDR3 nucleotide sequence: TGTGCCAGCAGCTTAGGCCCGCAGGAAACTCCGGACGAGCAGTACTTC.